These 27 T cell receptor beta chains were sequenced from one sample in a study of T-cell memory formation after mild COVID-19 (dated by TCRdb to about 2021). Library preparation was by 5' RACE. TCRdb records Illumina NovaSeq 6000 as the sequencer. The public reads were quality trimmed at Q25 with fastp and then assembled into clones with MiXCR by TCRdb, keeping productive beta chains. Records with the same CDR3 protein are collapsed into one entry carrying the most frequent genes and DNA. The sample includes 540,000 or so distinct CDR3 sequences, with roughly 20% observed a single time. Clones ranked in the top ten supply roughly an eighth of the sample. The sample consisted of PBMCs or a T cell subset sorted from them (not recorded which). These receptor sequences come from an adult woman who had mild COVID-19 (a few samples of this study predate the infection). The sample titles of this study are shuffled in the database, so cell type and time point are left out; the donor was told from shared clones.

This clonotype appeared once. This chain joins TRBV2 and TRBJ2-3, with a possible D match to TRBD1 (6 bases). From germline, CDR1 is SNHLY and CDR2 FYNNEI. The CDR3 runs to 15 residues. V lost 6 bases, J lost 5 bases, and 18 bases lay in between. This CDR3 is CASRGVRGSRDTQYF. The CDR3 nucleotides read TGTGCCAGCAGGGGAGTCAGGGGTAGTCGAGATACGCAGTATTTT.

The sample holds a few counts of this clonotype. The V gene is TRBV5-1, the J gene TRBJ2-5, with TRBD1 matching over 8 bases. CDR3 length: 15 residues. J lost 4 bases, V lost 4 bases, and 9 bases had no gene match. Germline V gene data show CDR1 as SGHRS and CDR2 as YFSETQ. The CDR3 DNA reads TGCGCCAGCAGCCTGCTTGGACAGGGTGGAGAGACCCAGTACTTC. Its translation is CASSLLGQGGETQYF. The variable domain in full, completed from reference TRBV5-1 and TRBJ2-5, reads KAGVTQTPRYLIKTRGQQVTLSCSPISGHRSVSWYQQTPGQGLQFLFEYFSETQRNKGNFPGRFSGRQFSNSRSEMNVSTLELGDSALYLCASSLLGQGGETQYFGPGTRLLVL.

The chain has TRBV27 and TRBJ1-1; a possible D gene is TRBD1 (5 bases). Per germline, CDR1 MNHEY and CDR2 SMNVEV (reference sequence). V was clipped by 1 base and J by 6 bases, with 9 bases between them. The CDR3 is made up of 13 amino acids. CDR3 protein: CASSLYEGPEAFF. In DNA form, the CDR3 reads TGTGCCAGCAGTTTATACGAGGGGCCTGAAGCTTTCTTT.

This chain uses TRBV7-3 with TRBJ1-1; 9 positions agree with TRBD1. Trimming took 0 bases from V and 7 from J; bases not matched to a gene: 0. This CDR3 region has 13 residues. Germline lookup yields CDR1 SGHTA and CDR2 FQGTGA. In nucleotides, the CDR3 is TGTGCCAGCAGCTTAACGGACAGGGGTGAAGCTTTCTTT. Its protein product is CASSLTDRGEAFF.

The CDR3 sequence: CASSLVGGRGETQYF. CDR3 bases: TGTGCCAGCAGCTTAGTTGGCGGGAGGGGGGAGACCCAGTACTTC. This chain uses TRBV7-8 with TRBJ2-5; TRBD2 agrees at 9 bases. Germline V lookup: CDR1 SGHVS, CDR2 FQNEAQ. CDR3 size: 15 residues. The trim removed 1 base at V and 5 bases at J, leaving 5 bases unmatched.

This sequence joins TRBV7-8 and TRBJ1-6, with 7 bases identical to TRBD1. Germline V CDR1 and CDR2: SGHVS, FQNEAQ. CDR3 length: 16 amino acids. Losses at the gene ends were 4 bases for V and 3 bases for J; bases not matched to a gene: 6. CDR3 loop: CASSSEGTVYNSPLHF. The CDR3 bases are TGTGCCAGCAGCTCAGAGGGGACAGTCTATAATTCACCCCTCCACTTT.

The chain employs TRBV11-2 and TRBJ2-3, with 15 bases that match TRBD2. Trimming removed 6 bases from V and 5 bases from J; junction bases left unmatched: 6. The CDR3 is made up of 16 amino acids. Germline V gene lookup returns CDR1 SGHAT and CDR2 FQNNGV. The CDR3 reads CASRRTSGGAQDTQYF. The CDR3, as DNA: TGTGCCAGCAGGCGGACTAGCGGGGGGGCCCAAGATACGCAGTATTTT. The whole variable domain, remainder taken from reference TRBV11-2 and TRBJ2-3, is EAGVAQSPRYKIIEKRQSVAFWCNPISGHATLYWYQQILGQGPKLLIQFQNNGVVDDSQLPKDRFSAERLKGVDSTLKIQPAKLEDSAVYLCASRRTSGGAQDTQYFGPGTRLTVL.

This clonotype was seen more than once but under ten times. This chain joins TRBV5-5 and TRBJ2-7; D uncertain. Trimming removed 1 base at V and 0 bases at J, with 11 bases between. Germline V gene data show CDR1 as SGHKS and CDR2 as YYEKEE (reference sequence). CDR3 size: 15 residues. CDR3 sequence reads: CASSLLRASSYEQYF. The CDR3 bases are TGTGCCAGCAGCTTGTTACGGGCCAGCTCCTACGAGCAGTACTTC.

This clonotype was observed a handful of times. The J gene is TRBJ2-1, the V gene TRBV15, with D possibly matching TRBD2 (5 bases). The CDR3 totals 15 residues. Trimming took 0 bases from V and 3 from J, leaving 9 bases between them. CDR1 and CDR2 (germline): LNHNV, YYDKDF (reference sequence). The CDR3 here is CATSRDARGYNEQFF. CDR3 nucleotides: TGTGCCACCAGCAGAGACGCCCGGGGCTACAATGAGCAGTTCTTC.

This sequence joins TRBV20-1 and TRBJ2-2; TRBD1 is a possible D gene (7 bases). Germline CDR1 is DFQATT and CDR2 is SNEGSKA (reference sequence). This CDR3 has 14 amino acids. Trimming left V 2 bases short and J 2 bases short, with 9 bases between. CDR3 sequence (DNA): TGCAGTGCTAGACAGGGGGGCAACACCGGGGAGCTGTTTTTT. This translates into CSARQGGNTGELFF.

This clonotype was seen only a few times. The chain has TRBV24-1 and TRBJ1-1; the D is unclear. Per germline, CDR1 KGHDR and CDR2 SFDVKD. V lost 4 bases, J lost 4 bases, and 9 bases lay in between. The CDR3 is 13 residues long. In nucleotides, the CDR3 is TGTGCCACCAGTGAGCCCCCCAGCACTGAAGCTTTCTTT. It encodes CATSEPPSTEAFF.

This CDR3 is CAISESILEDTQYF. The CDR3 DNA reads TGTGCCATCAGTGAGTCGATTTTGGAAGATACGCAGTATTTT. The chain uses TRBV10-3 and TRBJ2-3; D unresolved. V was shortened by 0 bases and J by 5 bases, with 9 bases between the two germline ends. CDR3 size: 14 residues. Germline loops: CDR1 ENHRY, CDR2 SYGVKD.

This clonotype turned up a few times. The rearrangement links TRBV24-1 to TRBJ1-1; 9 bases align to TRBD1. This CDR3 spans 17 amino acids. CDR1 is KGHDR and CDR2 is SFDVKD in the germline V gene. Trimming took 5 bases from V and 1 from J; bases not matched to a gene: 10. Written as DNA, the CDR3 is TGTGCCACCAGTGTTGGGAACAGGGGGCGGAGGAACACTGAAGCTTTCTTT. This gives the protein CATSVGNRGRRNTEAFF.

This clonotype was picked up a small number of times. The CDR3 sequence: CATSRDPGVVETQYF. As DNA, the CDR3 is TGTGCCACCAGCAGAGATCCGGGGGTGGTGGAGACCCAGTACTTC. V gene TRBV15 combines with J gene TRBJ2-5; weak D call: TRBD2 (6 bases). V gave up 0 bases and J gave up 5 bases, with 13 bases separating them. This CDR3 is 15 amino acids long. Germline assignment: CDR1 LNHNV and CDR2 YYDKDF (reference sequence).

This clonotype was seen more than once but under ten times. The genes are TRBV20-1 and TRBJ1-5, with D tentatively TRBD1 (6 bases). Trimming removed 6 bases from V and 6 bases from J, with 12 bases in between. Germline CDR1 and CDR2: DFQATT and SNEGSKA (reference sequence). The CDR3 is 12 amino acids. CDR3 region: CSAGGGGQPQHF. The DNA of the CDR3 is TGCAGTGCCGGGGGGGGCGGTCAGCCCCAGCATTTT.

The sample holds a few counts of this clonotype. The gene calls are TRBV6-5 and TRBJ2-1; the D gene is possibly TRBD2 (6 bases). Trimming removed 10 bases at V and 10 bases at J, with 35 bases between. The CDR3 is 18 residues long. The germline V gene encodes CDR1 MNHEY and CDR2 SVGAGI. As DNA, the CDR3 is TGTGCCACCTCCCTGGAGGGCTACCGTCCGGCCGCAATGGTGGAGCAGTTCTTC. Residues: CATSLEGYRPAAMVEQFF.

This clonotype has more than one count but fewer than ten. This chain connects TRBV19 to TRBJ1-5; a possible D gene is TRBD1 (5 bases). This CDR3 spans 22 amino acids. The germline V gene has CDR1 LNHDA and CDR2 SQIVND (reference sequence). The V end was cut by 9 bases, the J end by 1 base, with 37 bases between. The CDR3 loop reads CASPICLGCRVGGARSNQPQHF. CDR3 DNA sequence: TGTGCCAGCCCCATATGTCTCGGGTGCCGGGTTGGTGGGGCAAGGAGCAATCAGCCCCAGCATTTT. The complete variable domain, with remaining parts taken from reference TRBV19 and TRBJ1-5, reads DGGITQSPKYLFRKEGQNVTLSCEQNLNHDAMYWYRQDPGQGLRLIYYSQIVNDFQKGDIAEGYSVSREKKESFPLTVTSAQKNPTAFYLCASPICLGCRVGGARSNQPQHFGDGTRLSIL.

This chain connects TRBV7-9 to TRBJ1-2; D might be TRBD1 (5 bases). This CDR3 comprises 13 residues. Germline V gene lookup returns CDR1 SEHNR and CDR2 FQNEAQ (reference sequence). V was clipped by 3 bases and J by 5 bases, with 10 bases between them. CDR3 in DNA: TGTGCCAGCAGCTTGACCGGGACTTATGGCTACACCTTC. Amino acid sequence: CASSLTGTYGYTF.

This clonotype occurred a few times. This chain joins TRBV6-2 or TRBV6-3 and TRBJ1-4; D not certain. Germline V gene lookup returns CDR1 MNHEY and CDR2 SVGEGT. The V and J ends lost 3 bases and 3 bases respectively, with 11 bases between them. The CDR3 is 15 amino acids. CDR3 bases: TGTGCCAGCAGTTATTCCGGGGTCGCTAATGAAAAACTGTTTTTT. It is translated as CASSYSGVANEKLFF.

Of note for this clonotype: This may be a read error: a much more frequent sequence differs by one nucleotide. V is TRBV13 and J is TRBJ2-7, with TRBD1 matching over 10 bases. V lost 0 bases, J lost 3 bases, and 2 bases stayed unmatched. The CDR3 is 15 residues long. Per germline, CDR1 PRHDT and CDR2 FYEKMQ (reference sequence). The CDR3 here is CASSLGGQGFYEQYF. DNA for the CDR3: TGTGCCAGCAGCTTAGGGGGACAGGGGTTCTACGAGCAGTACTTC.

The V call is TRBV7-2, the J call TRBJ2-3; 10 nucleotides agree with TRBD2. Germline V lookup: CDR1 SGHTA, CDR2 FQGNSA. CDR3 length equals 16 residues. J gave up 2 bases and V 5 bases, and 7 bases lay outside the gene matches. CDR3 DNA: TGTGCCAGCAGCGTCCTAGCGGGGGCCCCCACAGATACGCAGTATTTT. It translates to CASSVLAGAPTDTQYF.

CDR3 loop: CASSLEAISGNTIYF. CDR3 nucleotides: TGTGCCAGCAGCCTAGAGGCTATCTCTGGAAACACCATATATTTT. This chain links TRBV9 with TRBJ1-3; no reliable D call. The germline V gene encodes CDR1 SGDLS and CDR2 YYNGEE. Trimming took 4 bases from V and 0 from J, leaving 11 bases between them. The CDR3 sequence is 15 residues long.

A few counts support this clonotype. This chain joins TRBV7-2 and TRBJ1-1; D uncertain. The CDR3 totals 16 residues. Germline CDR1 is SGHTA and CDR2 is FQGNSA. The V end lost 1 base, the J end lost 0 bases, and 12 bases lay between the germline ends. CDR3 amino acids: CASSLVGRRLNTEAFF. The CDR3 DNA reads TGTGCCAGCAGCTTAGTTGGTAGGCGCTTGAACACTGAAGCTTTCTTT. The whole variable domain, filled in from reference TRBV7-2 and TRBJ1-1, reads GAGVSQSPSNKVTEKGKDVELRCDPISGHTALYWYRQSLGQGLEFLIYFQGNSAPDKSGLPSDRFSAERTGGSVSTLTIQRTQQEDSAVYLCASSLVGRRLNTEAFFGQGTRLTVV.

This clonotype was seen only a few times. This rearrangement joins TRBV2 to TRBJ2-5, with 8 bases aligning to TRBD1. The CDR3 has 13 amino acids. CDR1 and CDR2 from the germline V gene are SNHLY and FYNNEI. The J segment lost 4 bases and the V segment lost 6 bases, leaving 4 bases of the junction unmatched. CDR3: CASRNGQGETQYF. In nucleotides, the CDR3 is TGTGCCAGCAGAAACGGACAGGGAGAGACCCAGTACTTC.

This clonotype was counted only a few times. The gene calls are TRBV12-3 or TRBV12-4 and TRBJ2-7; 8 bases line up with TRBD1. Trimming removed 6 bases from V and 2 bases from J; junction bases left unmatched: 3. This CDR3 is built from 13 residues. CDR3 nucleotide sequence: TGTGCCAGCAGGGACAGGGTAACCTACGAGCAGTACTTC. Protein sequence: CASRDRVTYEQYF.

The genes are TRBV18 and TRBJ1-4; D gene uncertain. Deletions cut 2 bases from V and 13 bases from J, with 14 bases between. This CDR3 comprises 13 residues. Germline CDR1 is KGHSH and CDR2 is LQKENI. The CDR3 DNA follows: TGTGCCAGCTCACCAAACGCCGACACAAGACTGTTTTTT. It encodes CASSPNADTRLFF.

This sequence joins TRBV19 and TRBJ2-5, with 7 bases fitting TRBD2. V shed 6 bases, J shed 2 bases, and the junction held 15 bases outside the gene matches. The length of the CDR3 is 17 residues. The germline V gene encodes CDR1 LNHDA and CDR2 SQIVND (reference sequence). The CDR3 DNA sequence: TGTGCCAGTAGCAGTCGGATGGTTCTAGCGGTACAAGAGACCCAGTACTTC. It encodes CASSSRMVLAVQETQYF.